This T cell receptor beta chain stems from a study of T cell changes during pregnancy in multiple sclerosis. CDR1 is MNHNS and CDR2 is SASEGT in the germline V gene. V was shortened by 6 bases and J by 11 bases, with 13 bases between the two germline ends. CDR3 length: 11 residues. Method: immunoSEQ multiplex PCR; TCRdb's copy keeps in-frame clones and lacks some. The repertoire holds about 110,000 clones, with just over 90% as singletons. The sequencing used peripheral blood, collected after pregnancy. The gene calls are TRBV6-1 and TRBJ2-5; TRBD1 might be the D (6 bases). The TCR originated in a female donor with multiple sclerosis, enrolled in a pregnancy study. CDR3 sequence reads: CASRGWDKQYF. The CDR3 coding sequence is TGTGCCAGCAGGGGGTGGGACAAGCAGTACTTC.